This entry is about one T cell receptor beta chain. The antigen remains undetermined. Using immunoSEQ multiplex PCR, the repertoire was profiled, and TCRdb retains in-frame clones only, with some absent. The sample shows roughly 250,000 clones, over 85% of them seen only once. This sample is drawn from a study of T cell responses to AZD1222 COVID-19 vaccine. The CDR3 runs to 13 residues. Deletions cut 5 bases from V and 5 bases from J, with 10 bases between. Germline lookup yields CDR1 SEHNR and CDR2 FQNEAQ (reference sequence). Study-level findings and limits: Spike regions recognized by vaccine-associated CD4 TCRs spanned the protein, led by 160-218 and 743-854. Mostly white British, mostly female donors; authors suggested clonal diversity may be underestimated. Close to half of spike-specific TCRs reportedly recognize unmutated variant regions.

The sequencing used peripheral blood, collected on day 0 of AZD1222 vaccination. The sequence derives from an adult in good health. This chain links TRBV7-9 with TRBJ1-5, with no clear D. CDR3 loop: CASSVDGDQPQHF. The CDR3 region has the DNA TGTGCCAGCAGCGTCGACGGTGATCAGCCCCAGCATTTT. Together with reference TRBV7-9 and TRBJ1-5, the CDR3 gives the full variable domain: DTGVSQNPRHKITKRGQNVTFRCDPISEHNRLYWYRQTLGQGPEFLTYFQNEAQLEKSRLLSDRFSAERPKGSFSTLEIQRTEQGDSAMYLCASSVDGDQPQHFGDGTRLSIL.